This T cell receptor (beta chain) was profiled in a study of cytomegalovirus exposure and HLA in healthy donors. Primers: 60 Vbeta forward and 13 Jbeta reverse. Generated by immunoSEQ multiplex PCR, the TCRdb table keeps only in-frame clones and is missing some. The sample lists some 87,000 clones; around three quarters were seen once. The CDR3 totals 16 residues. CDR1 SNHLY and CDR2 FYNNEI come from the germline V gene. Losses at the gene ends were 4 bases for V and 0 bases for J; bases not matched to a gene: 5. Study-level findings and limits: Compared with the roughly 730-donor mean, an Asian-associated ancestry cluster reportedly had fewer N-insertions, according to a later analysis.

A remark on this clone: The antigen is not known.

V is TRBV2 and J is TRBJ2-5; TRBD2 matches at 10 bases. The clonotype originates from a woman between 40 and 50 years old in good health and CMV-seropositive. Sequencing was performed on PBMCs. The CDR3 here is CASSASGGVYQETQYF. CDR3 DNA sequence: TGTGCCAGCAGTGCCAGCGGGGGGGTGTACCAAGAGACCCAGTACTTC.